The sequence of this TCR beta chain was determined in a study of identical twins. The study, taken as a whole, reports: Where out-of-frame alpha sequences were twin-shared, they showed excess low generation probability. Insertions ran lower in abundant cord blood beta clonotypes, though not in memory repertoires. The analysis was cross-sectional rather than longitudinal within donors.

CDR1 and CDR2 from the germline V gene are SGHAT and FQNNGV. The CDR3 contains 12 residues. Trimming cost V 6 bases and J 12 bases, with 16 bases left between them. Comments on this clonotype: Its target is not known.

Template switching added a universal primer site; cDNA carried unique molecular identifiers. Via MiXCR, TCRdb re-called the 5' RACE reads, giving one row per CDR3 protein. Altogether a few hundred thousand distinct CDR3 sequences are present, roughly 9% being singletons, with the ten largest covering 7.5% to 9.5%. This chain connects TRBV11-2 to TRBJ2-3; D ambiguous. The TCR comes from a woman between 50 and 59 years old in good health. Sequencing was carried out using naive T cells sorted from blood. The CDR3 sequence is CASSYTSEFQYF. The CDR3 DNA follows: TGTGCCAGCAGTTATACTTCGGAATTCCAGTATTTT.